A selection of T cell receptor beta chains follows, all from one sample in a study of T cells in Graves' hyperthyroidism and ophthalmopathy. Each CDR3 protein is one row after TCRdb ran MiXCR on the multiplex PCR reads. The sample yields nearly 600,000 distinct CDR3 sequences, 13% to 15% seen once. Sequenced material: blood. Source of these receptors: a woman between 18 and 29 years old with Graves' ophthalmopathy. The CDR3 runs from the conserved cysteine through the conserved F or W. The D gene is left open where the match is weak. Clone size is given as how often the clone was seen (once, few, many) or a class if it is expanded.

d_call: -
v_call: TRBV12-3/TRBV12-4
j_call: TRBJ1-2
clone_size: many
cdr3_aa: CASRTPGRANNTF
cdr3_nt: TGTGCCAGCAGAACCCCCGGGAGAGCTAACAACACCTTC

d_call: -
v_call: TRBV20-1
j_call: TRBJ2-5
clone_size: many
cdr3_aa: CSAYPTAPSETQYF
cdr3_nt: TGCAGTGCCTACCCGACAGCTCCCTCGGAGACCCAGTACTTC

d_call: -
v_call: TRBV5-5
j_call: TRBJ1-1
clone_size: many
cdr3_aa: CASSLWDGEGTEAFF
cdr3_nt: TGTGCCAGCAGCTTGTGGGATGGGGAGGGCACTGAAGCTTTCTTT

d_call: -
v_call: TRBV12-3/TRBV12-4
j_call: TRBJ2-2
clone_size: many
cdr3_aa: CASSFGTGTNTGELFF
cdr3_nt: TGTGCCAGCAGTTTTGGTACAGGAACGAACACCGGGGAGCTGTTTTTT

d_call: TRBD1
v_call: TRBV4-1
j_call: TRBJ1-3
clone_size: many
cdr3_aa: CASSQAVQGRSGNTIYF
cdr3_nt: TGCGCCAGCAGCCAAGCCGTACAGGGGAGGTCTGGAAACACCATATATTTT

d_call: TRBD1
v_call: TRBV29-1
j_call: TRBJ2-5
clone_size: many
cdr3_aa: CSVDWNRGVGETQYF
cdr3_nt: TGCAGCGTTGACTGGAACAGGGGAGTTGGGGAGACCCAGTACTTC

d_call: -
v_call: TRBV28
j_call: TRBJ2-3
clone_size: many
cdr3_aa: CASSPQGIPYQDTQYF
cdr3_nt: TGTGCCAGCAGTCCGCAAGGGATCCCGTATCAAGATACGCAGTATTTT

d_call: TRBD2
v_call: TRBV7-9
j_call: TRBJ2-5
clone_size: few
cdr3_aa: CASSLLDGLAGETQYF
cdr3_nt: TGTGCCAGCAGCCTCCTCGACGGACTAGCAGGAGAGACCCAGTACTTC

d_call: -
v_call: TRBV11-1
j_call: TRBJ1-5
clone_size: once
cdr3_aa: CASSFQGYQPRHF
cdr3_nt: TGTGCCAGCAGCTTTCAGGGATATCAGCCCCGGCATTTT

d_call: -
v_call: TRBV4-1
j_call: TRBJ2-7
clone_size: few
cdr3_aa: CASSQESASSYEQYF
cdr3_nt: TGCGCCAGCAGCCAAGAGTCGGCCAGTTCCTACGAGCAGTACTTC

d_call: -
v_call: TRBV28
j_call: TRBJ1-3
clone_size: few
cdr3_aa: CASKKSYSGNTIYF
cdr3_nt: TGTGCCAGCAAGAAGAGTTATTCTGGAAACACCATATATTTT

d_call: TRBD1
v_call: TRBV15
j_call: TRBJ2-7
clone_size: few
cdr3_aa: CATSRPGQGLYEQYF
cdr3_nt: TGTGCCACCAGCAGACCGGGACAGGGGCTCTACGAGCAGTACTTC